The 32 T cell receptor beta chains given below trace back to one sample, sequenced in a study of shared clonotypes between healthy human individuals. CD45RO-negative, CCR7-selected cells formed the naive CD8 fraction, which excluded terminally differentiated effector memory CD45RA+ cells. Measured with immunoSEQ multiplex PCR; TCRdb has only the in-frame clones, and not every one. The table has nearly 2 million clones, around 96% seen once. Sequencing was done on a sample of naive CD8+ T cells sorted from blood. These receptors were obtained from a man aged 18 to 29 in good health.

The genes are TRBV7-2 and TRBJ1-4; tentatively, D is TRBD1 (5 bases). Per germline, CDR1 SGHTA and CDR2 FQGNSA. The CDR3 runs 16 residues. V lost 2 bases and J 7 bases, leaving 17 bases between the germline ends. For the CDR3, the DNA is TGTGCCAGCAGCTTACCAACAGGTGAAGTAGGTGAAAAACTGTTTTTT. It specifies CASSLPTGEVGEKLFF.

This chain joins TRBV7-8 and TRBJ2-2; 12 bases line up with TRBD2. This CDR3 is 16 amino acids long. Germline CDR1 and CDR2: SGHVS and FQNEAQ. The V and J ends lost 5 bases and 7 bases, in that order; junction bases with no gene match: 8. The CDR3, as DNA: TGTGCCAGCAGCAGCCGACTAGCGGGAGCGATCGGGGAGCTGTTTTTT. It encodes CASSSRLAGAIGELFF.

This clone was counted a few times. A read error may produce the germline difference seen at one junction end. The CDR3 is CASSVGLPGPEAFF. For the CDR3, the DNA is TGTGCCAGCAGCGTAGGACTACCGGGTCCTGAAGCTTTCTTT. V usage is TRBV13 and J usage is TRBJ1-1; the D is unclear. Germline CDR1 and CDR2: PRHDT and FYEKMQ (reference sequence). The CDR3 covers 14 residues.

V gene TRBV7-9 combines with J gene TRBJ2-7; weak D call: TRBD1 (5 bases). CDR3 length: 14 amino acids. Trimming removed 4 bases from V and 2 bases from J, with 12 bases in between. Germline V gives CDR1 SEHNR, CDR2 FQNEAQ (reference sequence). The CDR3 is CASSSYTGAYEQYF. CDR3 bases: TGTGCCAGCAGCTCGTACACAGGAGCCTACGAGCAGTACTTC.

The chain carries TRBV25-1 and TRBJ1-2; 8 nucleotides align to TRBD1. V lost 3 bases, J lost 4 bases, and 4 bases stayed unmatched. CDR1 and CDR2 from the germline V gene are MGHDK and SYGVNS. This CDR3 comprises 14 residues. CDR3 protein: CASSESGTGYGYTF. DNA for the CDR3: TGTGCCAGCAGTGAGTCCGGGACAGGCTATGGCTACACCTTC.

V usage is TRBV7-9 and J usage is TRBJ2-7, with D possibly being TRBD1 (6 bases). The CDR3 has 15 amino acids. Germline values: CDR1 SEHNR, CDR2 FQNEAQ (reference sequence). The V gene lost 5 bases and the J gene lost 2 bases, with 16 bases spanning the gap. CDR3 protein: CASSPRDNTTYEQYF. Written as DNA, the CDR3 is TGTGCCAGCAGCCCAAGGGACAATACAACCTACGAGCAGTACTTC.

The J gene is TRBJ1-4, the V gene TRBV6-6; D unresolved. The CDR3 has 15 amino acids. CDR1 and CDR2 (germline): MNHNY, SVGAGI (reference sequence). The germline V and J ends were trimmed by 2 bases and 6 bases, with 13 bases remaining between them. This chain's CDR3 is CASSYGRVFDEKLFF. Written as DNA, the CDR3 is TGTGCCAGCAGTTACGGGCGGGTTTTTGATGAAAAACTGTTTTTT.

The V and J genes are TRBV28 and TRBJ1-3; D possibly corresponds to TRBD1 (6 bases). Looked up from germline, CDR1 is MDHEN and CDR2 is SYDVKM. The CDR3 sequence is 16 residues long. Between the trimmed V and J ends, which lost 6 bases and 4 bases, there was a span of 19 bases. CDR3 sequence: CASSQQRGGLGNTIYF. CDR3 in DNA: TGTGCCAGCAGCCAGCAGAGGGGGGGGTTAGGAAACACCATATATTTT.

This clone appeared once. The sample has other DNA sequences that encode this CDR3 too. The V gene is TRBV4-1, the J gene TRBJ1-2; D possibly corresponds to TRBD1 (5 bases). V was shortened by 6 bases and J by 2 bases, with 13 bases between the two germline ends. From germline, CDR1 is MGHRA and CDR2 YSYEKL. The CDR3 loop spans 14 amino acids. In nucleotides, the CDR3 is TGCGCCAGCAGTCCCGGGACGGCCAACTATGGCTACACCTTC. Translation gives CASSPGTANYGYTF.

J is TRBJ1-1 and V is TRBV5-3, with unresolved D. TRBV5-3 is sorted into the ORF group, with uncertain function. V lost 3 bases, J lost 0 bases, and 9 bases lay in between. The CDR3 length is 14 residues. This chain's CDR3 is CARSYGVLNTEAFF. The CDR3, as DNA: TGTGCCAGAAGCTACGGTGTGCTGAACACTGAAGCTTTCTTT.

The chain combines TRBV5-1 with TRBJ2-1; 11 nucleotides match TRBD2. V shed 4 bases, J shed 4 bases, and the junction held 4 bases outside the gene matches. Germline lookup yields CDR1 SGHRS and CDR2 YFSETQ. This CDR3 spans 15 amino acids. The CDR3 here is CASSGGLAEYNEQFF. DNA for the CDR3: TGCGCCAGCAGCGGGGGACTAGCGGAATACAATGAGCAGTTCTTC.

J is TRBJ2-2 and V is TRBV2; 11 nucleotides line up with TRBD2. CDR1 and CDR2 (germline): SNHLY, FYNNEI. The CDR3 has 16 amino acids. Unmatched junction bases numbered 4, after V lost 3 bases and J lost 4 bases. CDR3 amino acids: CASSEGTSGLTGELFF. The CDR3 DNA sequence: TGTGCCAGCAGTGAGGGGACTAGCGGCCTCACCGGGGAGCTGTTTTTT.

The V and J genes are TRBV5-1 and TRBJ2-1; the D gene is possibly TRBD1 (6 bases). Trimming stripped 3 bases from V and 0 bases from J, with 22 bases between. This CDR3 has 19 amino acids. Germline V gene lookup returns CDR1 SGHRS and CDR2 YFSETQ. CDR3 region: CASSSGRDISLPSYNEQFF. In DNA, the CDR3 is TGCGCCAGCAGCTCAGGACGGGACATCTCACTTCCCTCCTACAATGAGCAGTTCTTC.

The V gene is TRBV10-2, the J gene TRBJ2-2, with a possible D match to TRBD1 (5 bases). The V gene lost 4 bases and the J gene lost 3 bases, with 12 bases spanning the gap. CDR1 is WSHSY and CDR2 is SAAADI in the germline V gene. The length of the CDR3 is 15 residues. This chain's CDR3 is CASSGPGLYTGELFF. The CDR3 coding sequence is TGCGCCAGCAGTGGGCCAGGGCTATACACCGGGGAGCTGTTTTTT.

The chain has TRBV18 and TRBJ1-1; tentatively, D is TRBD1 (5 bases). The V end was cut by 1 base, the J end by 7 bases, with 10 bases between. From germline, CDR1 is KGHSH and CDR2 LQKENI. This CDR3 comprises 13 residues. The DNA of the CDR3 is TGTGCCAGCTCACCACTAGACAGCTATGAAGCTTTCTTT. This codes for CASSPLDSYEAFF.

The DNA for the CDR3 is TGCGCCAGCAGCGCCGGGACAGGGGGCTACGAGCAGTACTTC. Protein: CASSAGTGGYEQYF. The gene calls are TRBV4-1 and TRBJ2-7; 11 bases match TRBD1. The CDR3 consists of 14 residues. CDR1 and CDR2 (germline): MGHRA, YSYEKL. V was clipped by 5 bases and J by 3 bases; unmatched bases: 3.

The table lists this clone with a count of one. The rearrangement uses TRBV2 and TRBJ1-2; no reliable D call. This CDR3 spans 16 amino acids. Looked up from germline, CDR1 is SNHLY and CDR2 is FYNNEI. The V end was cut by 3 bases, the J end by 0 bases, with 14 bases between. CDR3: CASSDPRRIANYGYTF. The CDR3, as DNA: TGTGCCAGCAGTGACCCTCGCCGGATAGCTAACTATGGCTACACCTTC.

The count of this clone is one. The chain employs TRBV7-9 and TRBJ2-3, with D possibly matching TRBD2 (7 bases). The CDR3 runs to 16 residues. CDR1 SEHNR and CDR2 FQNEAQ come from the germline V gene (reference sequence). Trimming removed 7 bases at V and 0 bases at J, with 17 bases between. CDR3 sequence (DNA): TGTGCCAGCACCCCTCCGAGGGGGGGAAGCACAGATACGCAGTATTTT. Translating gives CASTPPRGGSTDTQYF. Full variable domain (rest looked up from reference TRBV7-9 and TRBJ2-3): DTGVSQNPRHKITKRGQNVTFRCDPISEHNRLYWYRQTLGQGPEFLTYFQNEAQLEKSRLLSDRFSAERPKGSFSTLEIQRTEQGDSAMYLCASTPPRGGSTDTQYFGPGTRLTVL.

J is TRBJ1-6 and V is TRBV30; the D gene is possibly TRBD1 (5 bases). The germline V gene encodes CDR1 GTSNPN and CDR2 SVGIG (reference sequence). V lost 0 bases, J lost 6 bases, and 9 bases lay in between. There are 14 residues in the CDR3. The CDR3 DNA reads TGTGCCTGGAGTGTACGGGGGAGTAATTCACCCCTCCACTTT. This sequence encodes CAWSVRGSNSPLHF.

Notes on this clone: Other nucleotide sequences from this sample produce the same CDR3. J is TRBJ2-5 and V is TRBV25-1; D remains unclear. This CDR3 comprises 14 residues. The germline CDR1 and CDR2 sequences are MGHDK and SYGVNS. The V and J ends lost 3 bases and 4 bases respectively, with 12 bases between them. CDR3 coding DNA: TGTGCCAGCAGTGAGTTTACCTTCGGAGAGACCCAGTACTTC. Translation: CASSEFTFGETQYF.

As for this clone: A much larger clone lies one base from this, so it may be a read error. This specimen includes other DNA sequences encoding the same CDR3. The chain recombines TRBV27 with TRBJ2-3; D is unclear. The CDR3 covers 13 residues. Germline lookup yields CDR1 MNHEY and CDR2 SMNVEV (reference sequence). Deletions cut 2 bases from V and 1 base from J, with 4 bases between. The CDR3 sequence is CASSLGGTDTQYF. The CDR3 DNA reads as TGTGCCAGCAGTTTAGGCGGCACAGATACGCAGTATTTT.

This chain uses TRBV7-9 with TRBJ2-2; either TRBD1 or TRBD2 may supply D (5 bases each). This CDR3 comprises 13 residues. Germline CDR1 is SEHNR and CDR2 is FQNEAQ (reference sequence). Trimming shortened V by 5 bases and J by 6 bases, and 10 bases separated the two germline ends. The CDR3 DNA reads as TGTGCCAGCAGCCGGGACCACGCCGGGGAGCTGTTTTTT. Amino acids: CASSRDHAGELFF. Combining the CDR3 with reference TRBV7-9 and TRBJ2-2 gives the whole variable domain DTGVSQNPRHKITKRGQNVTFRCDPISEHNRLYWYRQTLGQGPEFLTYFQNEAQLEKSRLLSDRFSAERPKGSFSTLEIQRTEQGDSAMYLCASSRDHAGELFFGEGSRLTVL.

The chain joins TRBV6-6 to TRBJ1-1; D ambiguous. Trimming took off 8 bases at V and 0 bases at J, with 19 bases between the two ends. Germline CDR1 and CDR2: MNHNY and SVGAGI (reference sequence). The CDR3 length is 16 residues. CDR3 residues: CASGNRIGRLNTEAFF. The CDR3, as DNA: TGTGCCAGCGGAAATCGTATTGGACGGTTGAACACTGAAGCTTTCTTT.

CDR3 region: CASSEFFGESVTEAFF. CDR3 bases: TGTGCCAGCAGTGAGTTTTTTGGGGAGAGTGTCACTGAAGCTTTCTTT. The rearrangement joins TRBV2 to TRBJ1-1; no definite D call. Trimming removed 3 bases at V and 4 bases at J, with 18 bases between. CDR1 and CDR2 (germline): SNHLY, FYNNEI. This CDR3 is 16 amino acids long.

The chain combines TRBV29-1 with TRBJ1-1; weak D call: TRBD1 (5 bases). Germline values: CDR1 SQVTM, CDR2 ANQGSEA. The ends were cut back, 5 bases at V and 10 bases at J, with 11 bases in the middle. The CDR3 spans 10 residues. The CDR3 coding sequence is TGCAGCGTTATCGGGACCGGAGCTTTCTTT. Protein product: CSVIGTGAFF.

This chain connects TRBV28 to TRBJ2-5; D tentatively fits TRBD1 or TRBD2 (5 bases each). Germline V gene data show CDR1 as MDHEN and CDR2 as SYDVKM. This CDR3 region has 16 residues. V shed 5 bases and J shed 1 base, with 17 bases lying between them. CDR3 sequence (DNA): TGTGCCAGCAGTCCCTTCCCTGGGGGAACCCAAGAGACCCAGTACTTC. The encoded protein is CASSPFPGGTQETQYF.

The chain links TRBV6-5 to TRBJ2-3; 7 bases match TRBD2. Per germline, CDR1 MNHEY and CDR2 SVGAGI. The CDR3 runs 15 residues. With 6 bases clipped from V and 3 bases from J, the junction kept 9 bases outside the gene matches. Here the CDR3 DNA reads TGTGCCAGCAGCTCCCCGGGAGGTTCGACAGATACGCAGTATTTT. Protein: CASSSPGGSTDTQYF.

The V call is TRBV27, the J call TRBJ2-5, with D tentatively TRBD2 (6 bases). This CDR3 has 15 residues. CDR1 and CDR2 (germline): MNHEY, SMNVEV (reference sequence). V was pared by 6 bases and J by 5 bases, with 19 bases between. The CDR3 protein is CASSSQGEVGETQYF. The CDR3 nucleotides are TGTGCCAGCAGCTCGCAAGGGGAGGTGGGGGAGACCCAGTACTTC.

The chain is built from TRBV30 and TRBJ2-2; D is perhaps TRBD1 (5 bases). V was trimmed by 5 bases and J by 6 bases, leaving 19 bases between them. This CDR3 is built from 15 residues. Looked up from germline, CDR1 is GTSNPN and CDR2 is SVGIG (reference sequence). CDR3 coding DNA: TGTGCCTGGTATCAGGGCCTTGGGTTGGCCGGGGAGCTGTTTTTT. This sequence encodes CAWYQGLGLAGELFF. Together with reference TRBV30 and TRBJ2-2, the CDR3 gives the full variable domain: SQTIHQWPATLVQPVGSPLSLECTVEGTSNPNLYWYRQAAGRGLQLLFYSVGIGQISSEVPQNLSASRPQDRQFILSSKKLLLSDSGFYLCAWYQGLGLAGELFFGEGSRLTVL.

This clone appeared once. V is TRBV9 and J is TRBJ2-1, with 9 bases fitting TRBD2. Unmatched junction bases numbered 5, after V lost 0 bases and J lost 7 bases. There are 15 residues in the CDR3. Germline V gene lookup returns CDR1 SGDLS and CDR2 YYNGEE. In nucleotides, the CDR3 is TGTGCCAGCAGCGTAGCAGGACTAGCGAGAAATGAGCAGTTCTTC. Translating gives CASSVAGLARNEQFF.

V is TRBV5-1 and J is TRBJ1-1; tentatively, D is TRBD1 (5 bases). Per germline, CDR1 SGHRS and CDR2 YFSETQ. V lost 4 bases and J lost 4, with 20 bases in between. The CDR3 loop spans 16 amino acids. The CDR3, as DNA: TGCGCCAGCAGCAACCGGACACTCCCGGCCCCCACTGAAGCTTTCTTT. Protein product: CASSNRTLPAPTEAFF.

This chain joins TRBV21-1 and TRBJ2-7; the DNA was not used to check the table's D call, TRBD2. TRBV21-1 is recorded as a pseudogene. The CDR3 has 14 residues. The CDR3 DNA sequence: TGTGCCAGCAGGGAGGCCCCAGGATCCTACGAGCAGTACTTC. Protein product: CASREAPGSYEQYF.